The 15 T cell receptor beta chains in this list originate from one sample, sequenced in a study of blood T cell repertoires in COVID-19. Data came from immunoSEQ multiplex PCR; TCRdb stores just in-frame clones and leaves some out. In the table there are 200,000 or so clones, approximately 90% of which are singletons. The sample was PBMCs or T cells enriched from blood (not recorded which). These receptors were collected from a middle-aged woman with acute COVID-19.

The J gene is TRBJ1-5, the V gene TRBV7-9; 7 positions match TRBD1. The CDR3 consists of 14 residues. Germline CDR1 and CDR2: SEHNR and FQNEAQ (reference sequence). J lost 1 base, V lost 5 bases, and 2 bases had no gene match. The DNA of the CDR3 is TGTGCCAGCAGCACGGGACAGAGCAATCAGCCCCAGCATTTT. Residues: CASSTGQSNQPQHF.

The CDR3 reads CASSDYRGKANTGELFF. The CDR3 DNA is TGTGCCAGCAGCGACTACAGGGGGAAAGCGAACACCGGGGAGCTGTTTTTT. This rearrangement joins TRBV7-9 to TRBJ2-2, with 8 nucleotides matching TRBD1. The V gene's germline CDR1 is SEHNR and CDR2 FQNEAQ (reference sequence). This CDR3 spans 17 amino acids. J lost 0 bases, V lost 5 bases, and 8 bases had no gene match. Using reference TRBV7-9 and TRBJ2-2 for the parts outside the CDR3, the full variable domain is DTGVSQNPRHKITKRGQNVTFRCDPISEHNRLYWYRQTLGQGPEFLTYFQNEAQLEKSRLLSDRFSAERPKGSFSTLEIQRTEQGDSAMYLCASSDYRGKANTGELFFGEGSRLTVL.

CDR3 DNA: TGTGCCAGCAGCCAAGGTCATGGGGGCAGTAACTTGGGCTATGGCTACACCTTC. Residues: CASSQGHGGSNLGYGYTF. V gene TRBV3-1 (or the pseudogene TRBV3-2) combines with J gene TRBJ1-2; D may be TRBD1 (6 bases). CDR1 LGHDT and CDR2 YNNKEL come from the germline V gene (reference sequence). V was pared by 1 base and J by 4 bases, with 22 bases between. The CDR3 has 18 residues.

The rearrangement links TRBV9 to TRBJ1-3; possible D gene TRBD1, 6 bases. V dropped 3 bases and J dropped 2 bases, with 15 bases sitting between them. The germline CDR1 and CDR2 sequences are SGDLS and YYNGEE. CDR3 size: 16 residues. CDR3 region: CASSASQTGAGNTIYF. CDR3 DNA sequence: TGTGCCAGCAGCGCCAGCCAGACAGGAGCTGGAAACACCATATATTTT.

CDR3 protein: CASSFLGGGETQYF. The DNA of the CDR3 is TGTGCCAGCAGTTTTCTCGGGGGGGGAGAGACCCAGTACTTC. The chain recombines TRBV27 with TRBJ2-5; the match to TRBD2 covers 8 bases. Germline CDR1 and CDR2: MNHEY and SMNVEV (reference sequence). The length of the CDR3 is 14 residues. Losses at the gene ends were 3 bases for V and 4 bases for J; bases not matched to a gene: 4.

The sample holds one count of this clone. The chain combines TRBV27 with TRBJ2-7; 7 nucleotides line up with TRBD2. CDR1 MNHEY and CDR2 SMNVEV come from the germline V gene (reference sequence). The CDR3 has 13 residues. J was trimmed by 2 bases and V by 3 bases; bases with no gene match: 1. The chain's CDR3 is CASSFREAYEQYF. CDR3 sequence (DNA): TGTGCCAGCAGTTTCCGGGAGGCCTACGAGCAGTACTTC.

This chain uses TRBV5-6 with TRBJ1-6; D possibly corresponds to TRBD1 (6 bases). The CDR3 extends over 15 amino acids. CDR1 and CDR2 (germline): SGHDT, YYEEEE. The V gene lost 4 bases and the J gene lost 4 bases, with 12 bases spanning the gap. CDR3 DNA: TGTGCCAGCAGCCTGAGGACAGAGTATAATTCACCCCTCCACTTT. It translates to CASSLRTEYNSPLHF.

This clone was seen only a few times. The V and J genes are TRBV12-5 and TRBJ1-2, with 9 bases lining up with TRBD1. After removal of 6 bases from V and 7 bases from J, the junction contained 12 bases not matched to a gene. Looked up from germline, CDR1 is LGHNT and CDR2 is FRNRAP. The CDR3 runs 15 residues. The CDR3, as DNA: TGTGCTAGTGGCGCCGGGACAGGGAAAGATCGTGGCTACACCTTC. Amino acids: CASGAGTGKDRGYTF.

V gene TRBV27 combines with J gene TRBJ1-5; D is unresolved. Trimming pared 6 bases from V and 0 bases from J, leaving 12 bases between. The CDR3 covers 15 residues. Germline loops: CDR1 MNHEY, CDR2 SMNVEV (reference sequence). CDR3 residues: CASRAGQISNQPQHF. Here the CDR3 DNA reads TGTGCCAGCAGGGCAGGCCAGATTAGCAATCAGCCCCAGCATTTT.

The CDR3 here is CASRGGSWPQHF. Written as DNA, the CDR3 is TGTGCCAGCAGAGGAGGGTCGTGGCCCCAGCATTTT. This chain uses TRBV2 with TRBJ1-5; D ambiguous. Deletions cut 6 bases from V and 9 bases from J, with 12 bases between. CDR1 SNHLY and CDR2 FYNNEI come from the germline V gene. The CDR3 sequence is 12 residues long.

The genes are TRBV7-3 and TRBJ1-1; a weak D match, TRBD1 (5 bases). CDR3 length equals 13 residues. Trimming removed 2 bases at V and 4 bases at J, with 8 bases between. The germline V gene has CDR1 SGHTA and CDR2 FQGTGA. This CDR3 is CASSLPGFTEAFF. CDR3 in DNA: TGTGCCAGCAGCTTACCAGGGTTCACTGAAGCTTTCTTT.

The sample holds a few counts of this clone. The chain joins TRBV12-3 or TRBV12-4 to TRBJ1-2; perhaps TRBD1 as D (5 bases). The ends were cut back, 4 bases at V and 4 bases at J, with 7 bases in the middle. This CDR3 contains 12 residues. CDR3 nucleotide sequence: TGTGCCAGCAGTTCAGGGATCTATGGCTACACCTTC. This gives the protein CASSSGIYGYTF.

The rearrangement joins TRBV18 to TRBJ2-7; a possible D gene is TRBD2 (5 bases). The CDR3 length is 15 residues. CDR1 is KGHSH, CDR2 LQKENI, per germline. V was clipped by 2 bases and J by 2 bases, with 13 bases between them. CDR3 nucleotide sequence: TGTGCCAGCTCACCAGAGGCTAGCCCAACCTACGAGCAGTACTTC. As protein: CASSPEASPTYEQYF. The full variable domain, completed using reference TRBV18 and TRBJ2-7, is NAGVMQNPRHLVRRRGQEARLRCSPMKGHSHVYWYRQLPEEGLKFMVYLQKENIIDESGMPKERFSAEFPKEGPSILRIQQVVRGDSAAYFCASSPEASPTYEQYFGPGTRLTVT.

The chain is built from TRBV24-1 and TRBJ1-6; D call uncertain. V was cut by 7 bases and J by 0 bases, with 6 bases left in between. The length of the CDR3 is 14 residues. Germline CDR1 and CDR2: KGHDR and SFDVKD. The CDR3 bases are TGTGCCACCAGCGAGAGCTCCTATAATTCACCCCTCCACTTT. Translation gives CATSESSYNSPLHF.

The rearrangement joins TRBV15 to TRBJ1-1; weak D call: TRBD1 (5 bases). CDR1 and CDR2 from the germline V gene are LNHNV and YYDKDF (reference sequence). Trimming stripped 0 bases from V and 0 bases from J, with 11 bases between. This CDR3 is 16 amino acids long. CDR3 residues: CATSRDIWGVNTEAFF. CDR3 in DNA: TGTGCCACCAGCAGAGATATTTGGGGGGTGAACACTGAAGCTTTCTTT.